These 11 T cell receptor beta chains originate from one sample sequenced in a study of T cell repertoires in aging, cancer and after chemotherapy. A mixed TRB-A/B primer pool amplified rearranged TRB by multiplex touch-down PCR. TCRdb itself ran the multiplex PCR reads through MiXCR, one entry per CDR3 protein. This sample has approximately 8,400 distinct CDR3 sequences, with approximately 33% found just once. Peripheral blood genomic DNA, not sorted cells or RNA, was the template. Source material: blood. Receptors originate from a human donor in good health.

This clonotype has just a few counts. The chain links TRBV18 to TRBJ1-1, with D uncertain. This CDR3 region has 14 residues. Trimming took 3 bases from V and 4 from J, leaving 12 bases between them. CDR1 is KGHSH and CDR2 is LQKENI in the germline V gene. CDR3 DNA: TGTGCCAGCTCACCTGCGGGGATGGTCACTGAAGCTTTCTTT. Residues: CASSPAGMVTEAFF.

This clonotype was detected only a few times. The CDR3 here is CASRQGQVTNEQFF. Written as DNA, the CDR3 is TGTGCCAGCAGACAGGGACAGGTCACCAATGAGCAGTTCTTC. The chain joins TRBV6-5 to TRBJ2-1; 8 positions match TRBD1. The J segment lost 6 bases and the V segment lost 6 bases, leaving 7 bases of the junction unmatched. The CDR3 extends over 14 amino acids. CDR1 is MNHEY, CDR2 SVGAGI, per germline.

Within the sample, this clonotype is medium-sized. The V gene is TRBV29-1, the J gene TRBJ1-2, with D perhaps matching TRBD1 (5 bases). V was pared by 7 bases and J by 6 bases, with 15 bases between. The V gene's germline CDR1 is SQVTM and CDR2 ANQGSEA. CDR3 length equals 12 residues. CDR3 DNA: TGCAGCGCGACCGACAGCTCAAATGGCTACACCTTC. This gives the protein CSATDSSNGYTF. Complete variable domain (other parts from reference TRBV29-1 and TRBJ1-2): SAVISQKPSRDICQRGTSLTIQCQVDSQVTMMFWYRQQPGQSLTLIATANQGSEATYESGFVIDKFPISRPNLTFSTLTVSNMSPEDSSIYLCSATDSSNGYTFGSGTRLTVV.

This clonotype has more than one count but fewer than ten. This CDR3 reads CATSRATGVANYGYTF. CDR3 DNA sequence: TGTGCCACCAGCAGAGCGACAGGGGTAGCTAACTATGGCTACACCTTC. The gene calls are TRBV15 and TRBJ1-2; 8 bases are shared with TRBD1. The CDR3 consists of 16 residues. Germline CDR1 and CDR2: LNHNV and YYDKDF (reference sequence). Unmatched junction bases numbered 4, after V lost 1 base and J lost 0 bases. Full variable domain (outside the CDR3, taken from reference TRBV15 and TRBJ1-2): DAMVIQNPRYQVTQFGKPVTLSCSQTLNHNVMYWYQQKSSQAPKLLFHYYDKDFNNEADTPDNFQSRRPNTSFCFLDIRSPGLGDTAMYLCATSRATGVANYGYTFGSGTRLTVV.

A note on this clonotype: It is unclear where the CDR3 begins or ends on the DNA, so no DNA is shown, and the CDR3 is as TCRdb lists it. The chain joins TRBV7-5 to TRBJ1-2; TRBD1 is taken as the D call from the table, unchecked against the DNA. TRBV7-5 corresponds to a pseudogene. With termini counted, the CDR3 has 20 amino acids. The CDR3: CISVPEARGPPTGPNYGYTF.

The CDR3: CASSSDRVDTEAFF. In DNA, the CDR3 is TGTGCCAGCAGTTCGGACAGGGTTGACACTGAAGCTTTCTTT. This chain links TRBV5-6 with TRBJ1-1; 8 positions agree with TRBD1. This CDR3 region has 14 residues. Germline CDR1 SGHDT, CDR2 YYEEEE. Unmatched junction bases numbered 6, after V lost 5 bases and J lost 3 bases.

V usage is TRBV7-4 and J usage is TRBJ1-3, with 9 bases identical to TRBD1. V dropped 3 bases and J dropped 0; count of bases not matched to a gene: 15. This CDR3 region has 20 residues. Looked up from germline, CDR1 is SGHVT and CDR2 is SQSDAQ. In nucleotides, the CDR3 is TGTGCCAGCAGCTTTGGATACGGCGAGGACAGGGGAGTCTCTGGAAACACCATATATTTT. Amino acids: CASSFGYGEDRGVSGNTIYF.

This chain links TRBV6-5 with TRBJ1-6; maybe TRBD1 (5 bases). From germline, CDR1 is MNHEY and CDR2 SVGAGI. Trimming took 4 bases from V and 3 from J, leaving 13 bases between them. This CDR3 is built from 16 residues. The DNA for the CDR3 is TGTGCCAGCAGTTTATTCCCCCAGGGCTATAATTCACCCCTCCACTTT. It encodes CASSLFPQGYNSPLHF.

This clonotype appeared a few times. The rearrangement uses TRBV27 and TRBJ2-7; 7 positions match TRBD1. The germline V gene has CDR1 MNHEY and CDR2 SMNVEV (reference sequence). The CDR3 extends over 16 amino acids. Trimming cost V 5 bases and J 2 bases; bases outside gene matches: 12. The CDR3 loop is CASSPKTGMTPYEQYF. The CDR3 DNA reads TGTGCCAGCAGTCCCAAGACAGGGATGACCCCCTACGAGCAGTACTTC.

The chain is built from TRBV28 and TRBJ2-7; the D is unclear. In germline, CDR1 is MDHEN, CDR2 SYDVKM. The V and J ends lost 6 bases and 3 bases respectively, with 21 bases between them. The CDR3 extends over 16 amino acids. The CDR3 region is CASSKLRIVTDYEQYF. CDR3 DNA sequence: TGTGCCAGCAGCAAATTAAGAATTGTCACTGACTACGAGCAGTACTTC.

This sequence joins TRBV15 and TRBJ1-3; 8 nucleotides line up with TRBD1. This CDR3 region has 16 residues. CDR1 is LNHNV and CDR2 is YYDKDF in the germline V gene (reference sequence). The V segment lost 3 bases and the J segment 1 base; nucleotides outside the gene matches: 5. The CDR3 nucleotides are TGTGCCACCAGCAGGGGAGACAGGGGATCTGGAAACACCATATATTTT. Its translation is CATSRGDRGSGNTIYF.